This TCR beta chain was profiled in a study of technical replicates of blood from a handful of donors. Germline CDR1 MNHEY, CDR2 SVGAGI. The CDR3 runs to 14 residues. With 2 bases removed from V and 6 bases from J, the gap between germline ends came to 13 bases. Libraries were prepared by immunoSEQ multiplex PCR; TCRdb keeps only in-frame clonotypes and omits some of them. The sample yields about 53,000 clones, about 86% seen once. The genes are TRBV6-5 and TRBJ2-5; TRBD2 might be the D (5 bases). The sequence was obtained from a human donor in good health. Some clones in this sample may be carry-over from other donors' samples. The sample comprised PBMCs. As DNA, the CDR3 is TGTGCCAGCAGTTACGGACTGAGAAGTCAGACCCAGTACTTC. This gives the protein CASSYGLRSQTQYF.